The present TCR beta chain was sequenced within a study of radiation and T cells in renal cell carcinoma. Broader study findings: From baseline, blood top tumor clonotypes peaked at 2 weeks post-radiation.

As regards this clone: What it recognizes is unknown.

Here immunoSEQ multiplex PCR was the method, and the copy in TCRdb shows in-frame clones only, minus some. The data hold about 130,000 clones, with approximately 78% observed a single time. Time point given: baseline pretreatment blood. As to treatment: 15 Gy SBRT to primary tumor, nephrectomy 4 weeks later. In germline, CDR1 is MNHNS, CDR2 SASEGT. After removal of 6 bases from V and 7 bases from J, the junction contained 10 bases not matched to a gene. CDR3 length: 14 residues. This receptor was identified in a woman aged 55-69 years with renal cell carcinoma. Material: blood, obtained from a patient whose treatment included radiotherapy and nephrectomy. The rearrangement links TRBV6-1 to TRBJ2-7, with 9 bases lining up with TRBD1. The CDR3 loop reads CASSGTGSFWEQYF. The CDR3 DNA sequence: TGTGCCAGCAGCGGGACAGGGTCGTTTTGGGAGCAGTACTTC.